This T cell receptor beta chain is drawn from a study of blood T cell repertoires in COVID-19. The V gene's germline CDR1 is SGHVS and CDR2 FNYEAQ. V lost 6 bases and J lost 1, with 15 bases in between. The CDR3 extends over 15 amino acids. Per the authors' pipeline: Counts of nucleated cells, estimated from reference gene primer amplification, were obtained. The data were produced by immunoSEQ multiplex PCR, yet TCRdb's version contains in-frame clones alone and is incomplete. V and J calls and clone size are copied from that table; D and trimming were computed from the DNA. The data show about 110,000 clones, around 91% seen once.

This receptor was identified in a woman at least 80 years old with acute or convalescent COVID-19. The chain carries TRBV7-6 and TRBJ2-5; D unresolved. Sequencing input: peripheral blood. The CDR3 loop reads CASSRQAVTQETQYF. CDR3 sequence (DNA): TGTGCCAGCAGTCGGCAGGCAGTAACCCAAGAGACCCAGTACTTC.